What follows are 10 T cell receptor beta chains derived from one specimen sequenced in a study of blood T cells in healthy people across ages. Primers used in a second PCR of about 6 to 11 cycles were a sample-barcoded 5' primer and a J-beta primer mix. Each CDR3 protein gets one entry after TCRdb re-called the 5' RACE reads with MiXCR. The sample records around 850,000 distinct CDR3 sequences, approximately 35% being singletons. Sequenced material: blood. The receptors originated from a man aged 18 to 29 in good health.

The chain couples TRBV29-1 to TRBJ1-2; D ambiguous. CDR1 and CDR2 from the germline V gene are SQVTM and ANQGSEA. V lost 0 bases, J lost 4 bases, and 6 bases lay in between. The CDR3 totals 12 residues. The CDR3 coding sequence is TGCAGCGTTGAAGATCGGATCTATGGCTACACCTTC. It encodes CSVEDRIYGYTF.

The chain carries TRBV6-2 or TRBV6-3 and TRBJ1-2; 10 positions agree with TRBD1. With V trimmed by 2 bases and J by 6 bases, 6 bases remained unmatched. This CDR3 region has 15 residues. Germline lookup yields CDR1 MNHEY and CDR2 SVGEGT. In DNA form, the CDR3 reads TGTGCCAGCAGTTACCTAGGGACAGGGGAGGATGGCTACACCTTC. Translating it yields CASSYLGTGEDGYTF.

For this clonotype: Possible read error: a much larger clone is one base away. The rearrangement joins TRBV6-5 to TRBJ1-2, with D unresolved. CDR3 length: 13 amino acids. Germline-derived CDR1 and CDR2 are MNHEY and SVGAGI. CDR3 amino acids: CASSDSPKYGYTF. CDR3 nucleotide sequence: TGTGCCAGCAGTGACTCACCAAAGTATGGCTACACCTTC.

CDR3 nucleotide sequence: TGTGCCAGCAGCCGAGAAGGAGCAATAGTGGGCGCCTACAATGAGCAGTACTTC. It yields the protein CASSREGAIVGAYNEQYF. The chain combines TRBV9 with TRBJ2-7, with D hard to call. The CDR3 sequence is 18 residues long. V was shortened by 4 bases and J by 7 bases, with 30 bases between the two germline ends. In germline, CDR1 is SGDLS, CDR2 YYNGEE.

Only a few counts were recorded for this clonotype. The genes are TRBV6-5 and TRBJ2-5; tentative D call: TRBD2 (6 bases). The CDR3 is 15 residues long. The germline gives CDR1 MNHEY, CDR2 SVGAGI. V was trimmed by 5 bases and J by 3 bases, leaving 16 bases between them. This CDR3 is CASSKGSGFEETQYF. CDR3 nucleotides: TGTGCCAGCAGTAAGGGCAGCGGGTTTGAAGAGACCCAGTACTTC.

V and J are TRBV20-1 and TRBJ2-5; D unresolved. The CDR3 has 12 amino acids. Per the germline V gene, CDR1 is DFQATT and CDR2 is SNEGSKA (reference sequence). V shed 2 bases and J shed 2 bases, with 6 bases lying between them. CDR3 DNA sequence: TGCAGTGCTAGATGGCTTCAAGAGACCCAGTACTTC. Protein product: CSARWLQETQYF.

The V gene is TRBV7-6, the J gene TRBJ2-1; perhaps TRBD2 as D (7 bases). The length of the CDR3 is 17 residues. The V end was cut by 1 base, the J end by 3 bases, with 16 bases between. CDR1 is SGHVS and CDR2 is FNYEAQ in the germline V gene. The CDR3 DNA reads TGTGCCAGCAGCTTAGAAGGGGGGGGTGCACTCTACAATGAGCAGTTCTTC. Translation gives CASSLEGGGALYNEQFF.

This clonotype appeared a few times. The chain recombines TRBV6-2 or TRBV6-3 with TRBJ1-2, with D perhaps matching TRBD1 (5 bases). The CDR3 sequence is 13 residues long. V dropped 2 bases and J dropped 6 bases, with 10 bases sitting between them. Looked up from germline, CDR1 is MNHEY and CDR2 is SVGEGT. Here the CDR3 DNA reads TGTGCCAGCAGTTACATGAGGGGTGATGGCTACACCTTC. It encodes CASSYMRGDGYTF.

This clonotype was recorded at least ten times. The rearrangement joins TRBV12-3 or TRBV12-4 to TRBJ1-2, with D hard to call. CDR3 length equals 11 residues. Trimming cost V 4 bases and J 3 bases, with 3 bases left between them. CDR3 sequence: CASSYYYGYTF. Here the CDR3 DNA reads TGTGCCAGCAGTTACTACTATGGCTACACCTTC.

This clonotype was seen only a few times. CDR3 protein: CASSGQGSVQYF. The CDR3 nucleotides are TGTGCCAGCTCGGGACAGGGGTCGGTGCAGTACTTC. The chain links TRBV5-6 to TRBJ2-7, with 10 bases aligning to TRBD1. Germline CDR1 SGHDT, CDR2 YYEEEE. Trimming removed 7 bases from V and 9 bases from J; junction bases left unmatched: 7. This CDR3 contains 12 residues.